A selection of T cell receptor beta chains follows, all from one sample in a study of blood T cell repertoires in COVID-19. The method was immunoSEQ multiplex PCR; TCRdb's version includes in-frame clones alone and lacks a portion of them. The sample consists of about 400,000 clones, 80% to 90% of them appearing once. Specimen: peripheral blood. The source is a woman aged 25 to 39 with acute or convalescent COVID-19. The CDR3 runs from the conserved cysteine through the conserved F or W. The D gene is left open where the match is weak. Some rows mark clone size as missing; the rest say once, few, many or name a class of expanded clone.

d_call j_call v_call clone_size cdr3_aa cdr3_nt
- TRBJ2-7 TRBV28 - CASSFRLYEQYF TGTGCCAGCAGTTTCCGGTTATACGAGCAGTACTTC
- TRBJ2-5 TRBV21-1 - CASSMDSGTIVRYQETQYF TGTGCCAGCAGCATGGACTCAGGGACTATAGTCAGATATCAAGAGACCCAGTACTTC
TRBD1 TRBJ2-3 TRBV30 - CASRDRGRGDTQYF TGTGCCTCCCGCGACAGGGGGCGTGGAGATACGCAGTATTTT
TRBD2 TRBJ2-4 TRBV11-2 - CASSLPKTSGGADIQYF TGTGCCAGCAGCTTACCAAAGACTAGCGGGGGGGCTGACATTCAGTACTTC
- TRBJ1-5 TRBV30 - CAWSFGRGWNQPQHF TGTGCCTGGAGTTTTGGGCGGGGTTGGAATCAGCCCCAGCATTTT
- TRBJ1-2 TRBV14 once CASSPEGAGTNYGYTF TGTGCCAGCAGCCCAGAGGGTGCAGGCACGAACTATGGCTACACCTTC
- TRBJ2-7 TRBV27 - CASKLGAGPLYEQYF TGTGCCAGCAAATTGGGGGCTGGCCCACTTTACGAGCAGTACTTC
TRBD1 TRBJ2-3 TRBV7-2 - CASSQNRGSTDTQYF TGTGCCAGCAGCCAGAACAGGGGTAGCACAGATACGCAGTATTTT
- TRBJ2-1 TRBV13 once CASSLYYEQFF TGTGCCAGCAGCTTATACTATGAGCAGTTCTTC
- TRBJ1-4 TRBV29-1 - CSVEDRGDEKLFF TGCAGCGTTGAAGACAGGGGAGACGAAAAACTGTTTTTT
- TRBJ2-7 TRBV24-1 - CATSDPRLGRGEQYF TGTGCCACCAGTGACCCCCGACTTGGAAGGGGCGAGCAGTACTTC
- TRBJ1-1 TRBV29-1 - CSVAFNTEAFF TGCAGCGTTGCGTTTAACACTGAAGCTTTCTTT
TRBD1 TRBJ1-5 TRBV6-1 - CASSDRGNEPQHF TGTGCCAGCAGTGACAGGGGGAATGAGCCCCAGCATTTT
TRBD1 TRBJ2-1 TRBV15 - CATSREGQGLTSSYNEQFF TGTGCCACCAGCAGGGAGGGACAGGGACTAACTAGCTCCTACAATGAGCAGTTCTTC
- TRBJ2-7 TRBV28 - CASREQGAYEQYF TGTGCCAGCAGGGAGCAGGGCGCCTACGAGCAGTACTTC
- TRBJ2-3 TRBV5-6 - CASSRQVTATDTQYF TGTGCCAGCAGTAGGCAGGTGACAGCCACAGATACGCAGTATTTT
- TRBJ2-7 TRBV9 - CASSIGTGNYEQYF TGTGCCAGCAGCATCGGAACAGGTAACTACGAGCAGTACTTC
TRBD2 TRBJ2-7 TRBV12-3/TRBV12-4 - CASSGGGGYEQYF TGTGCCAGCAGTGGGGGGGGTGGTTACGAGCAGTACTTC
- TRBJ2-7 TRBV11-2 - CASSFWQNSYEQYF TGTGCCAGCAGCTTCTGGCAGAACTCCTACGAGCAGTACTTC
TRBD2 TRBJ2-1 TRBV4-2 - CASSHSGGTNNEQFF TGTGCCAGCAGCCATAGCGGGGGTACCAACAATGAGCAGTTCTTC
- TRBJ1-1 TRBV6-6 - CASTSQGEETEAFF TGTGCCAGCACCTCACAAGGGGAGGAGACTGAAGCTTTCTTT
- TRBJ1-2 TRBV2 - CASSEGRARGYTF TGTGCCAGCAGTGAAGGGAGGGCGCGGGGCTACACCTTC
TRBD2 TRBJ2-1 TRBV10-2 - CASSESRAGGYNEQFF TGCGCCAGCAGTGAGTCGAGAGCGGGGGGGTACAATGAGCAGTTCTTC
- TRBJ2-2 TRBV5-1 - CASSLAGGTGTGELFF TGCGCCAGCAGCTTGGCCGGAGGGACGGGGACCGGGGAGCTGTTTTTT
- TRBJ2-3 TRBV5-6 - CASSDRKRLPSTDTQYF TGTGCCAGCAGTGACAGGAAACGTTTACCTAGCACAGATACGCAGTATTTT
TRBD1 TRBJ2-7 TRBV28 once CASSLGQGSYEQYF TGTGCCAGCAGTTTGGGACAGGGGTCCTACGAGCAGTACTTC
- TRBJ2-7 TRBV5-6 - CASSLTGPRDEQYF TGTGCCAGCAGCTTGACAGGGCCGAGGGACGAGCAGTACTTC
TRBD1 TRBJ1-3 TRBV5-1 - CASSRSDRGRGNTIYF TGCGCCAGCAGCCGAAGTGACAGGGGACGTGGAAACACCATATATTTT
- TRBJ1-1 TRBV6-5 - CASSYHTGTTEAFF TGTGCCAGCAGTTACCATACAGGGACCACTGAAGCTTTCTTT
- TRBJ1-1 TRBV15 - CATSRGDYSIEAFF TGTGCCACCAGCAGAGGAGACTATTCCATTGAAGCTTTCTTT
TRBD1 TRBJ2-7 TRBV5-1 - CASSPRQGYSEQYF TGCGCCAGCAGCCCCCGACAGGGGTACTCCGAGCAGTACTTC
TRBD2 TRBJ2-3 TRBV27 - CASSPTSGGRYTDTQYF TGTGCCAGCAGCCCTACTAGCGGGGGGCGTTATACAGATACGCAGTATTTT
- TRBJ1-6 TRBV6-5 - CASMGEGGNSPLHF TGTGCCAGCATGGGGGAGGGGGGGAATTCACCCCTCCACTTT
TRBD2 TRBJ2-1 TRBV19 - CASSGGLAGAYNEQFF TGTGCCAGTAGTGGAGGACTAGCGGGGGCCTACAATGAGCAGTTCTTC
- TRBJ2-7 TRBV11-1 - CASSRGQSYEQYF TGTGCCAGCAGCCGGGGACAATCCTACGAGCAGTACTTC
TRBD1 TRBJ2-7 TRBV6-6 - CASAVQGAKSSYEQYF TGTGCCAGCGCGGTTCAGGGGGCCAAGAGCTCCTACGAGCAGTACTTC
TRBD1 TRBJ1-1 TRBV5-1 - CASSLGTGVEAFF TGCGCCAGCAGCTTGGGGACAGGAGTTGAAGCTTTCTTT
- TRBJ2-7 TRBV3-1/TRBV3-2 few CASSLTWAQPTSYEQYF TGTGCCAGCAGCCTAACCTGGGCACAGCCAACCTCCTACGAGCAGTACTTC
- TRBJ2-3 TRBV9 once CASSVDYGSTDTQYF TGTGCCAGCAGCGTCGATTACGGGAGCACAGATACGCAGTATTTT
- TRBJ2-1 TRBV9 - CASSVGGRGESEQFF TGTGCCAGCAGCGTAGGGGGCAGGGGGGAAAGTGAGCAGTTCTTC
- TRBJ1-2 TRBV6-5 - CASSGTSYGYTF TGTGCCAGTAGCGGGACGTCCTATGGCTACACCTTC
TRBD1 TRBJ1-5 TRBV5-1 once CASSCRDRVRNQPQHF TGCGCCAGCAGCTGCAGAGACAGGGTCCGGAATCAGCCCCAGCATTTT
TRBD2 TRBJ2-5 TRBV7-8 - CASSLARPIISGRLPETQYF TGTGCCAGCAGCTTAGCCAGACCCATTATTAGCGGGAGGCTTCCGGAGACCCAGTACTTC
TRBD2 TRBJ2-7 TRBV18 - CASSPSGGPSYEQYF TGTGCCAGCTCACCTAGCGGGGGCCCCTCCTACGAGCAGTACTTC
- TRBJ2-6 TRBV4-1 - CASSQVARTSGANVLTF TGCGCCAGCAGCCAAGTTGCGAGGACTTCTGGGGCCAACGTCCTGACTTTC
TRBD1 TRBJ2-7 TRBV9 - CASSTGTGPSYEQYF TGTGCCAGCTCCACCGGGACAGGGCCCTCCTACGAGCAGTACTTC
- TRBJ2-7 TRBV20-1 - CSASHRVGSYEQYF TGCAGTGCTAGTCACAGGGTGGGTTCCTACGAGCAGTACTTC
- TRBJ1-1 TRBV3-1/TRBV3-2 once CASSPRRWVNTEAFF TGTGCCAGCAGCCCGCGGAGGTGGGTGAACACTGAAGCTTTCTTT
- TRBJ1-2 TRBV29-1 - CSVQQGFGGYTF TGCAGCGTACAACAGGGATTTGGTGGCTACACCTTC
- TRBJ1-4 TRBV6-4 - CASSSLGTSGEKLFF TGTGCCAGCAGCTCACTGGGGACAAGTGGGGAAAAACTGTTTTTT
TRBD2 TRBJ2-1 TRBV7-3 - CASSLSGGAVNEQFF TGTGCCAGCAGCTTAAGCGGGGGGGCTGTAAATGAGCAGTTCTTC
- TRBJ1-1 TRBV4-1 few CASSQITPGKDNTEAFF TGCGCCAGCAGCCAAATAACCCCAGGGAAGGATAACACTGAAGCTTTCTTT
- TRBJ2-5 TRBV5-4 - CASSLSPAGTQYF TGTGCCAGCAGCCTCAGTCCTGCGGGGACCCAGTACTTC